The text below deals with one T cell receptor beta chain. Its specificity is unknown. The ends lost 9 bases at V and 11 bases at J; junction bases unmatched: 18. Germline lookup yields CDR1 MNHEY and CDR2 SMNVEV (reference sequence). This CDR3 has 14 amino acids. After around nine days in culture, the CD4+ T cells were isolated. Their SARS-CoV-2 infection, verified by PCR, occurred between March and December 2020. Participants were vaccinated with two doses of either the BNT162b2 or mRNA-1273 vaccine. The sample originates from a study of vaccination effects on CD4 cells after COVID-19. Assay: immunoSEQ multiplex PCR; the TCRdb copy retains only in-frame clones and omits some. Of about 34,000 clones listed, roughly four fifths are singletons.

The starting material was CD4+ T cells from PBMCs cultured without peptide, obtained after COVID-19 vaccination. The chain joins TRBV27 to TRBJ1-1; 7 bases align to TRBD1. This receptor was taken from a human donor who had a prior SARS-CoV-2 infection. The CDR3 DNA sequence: TGTGCCAGTCGAGGACGACAGGGTATTAGGGATGCTTTCTTT. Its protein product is CASRGRQGIRDAFF.